These 30 T cell receptor beta chains originate from one sample sequenced in a study of OX40 agonist ivuxolimab in advanced cancers. Profiled with immunoSEQ multiplex PCR; TCRdb holds only in-frame clones, not every one. This sample carries tens of thousands of clones, roughly 90% of them seen once, and the ten largest clones take roughly 58%. The sample was CD4+ or CD8+ T cells sorted from blood, taken in a trial of the OX40 agonist ivuxolimab. Receptor source: an adult with an advanced solid tumor such as melanoma, head and neck, liver or kidney cancer.

The chain employs TRBV27 and TRBJ2-3; 7 bases are a match to TRBD1. Per the germline V gene, CDR1 is MNHEY and CDR2 is SMNVEV (reference sequence). The ends lost 5 bases at V and 1 base at J; junction bases unmatched: 9. The CDR3 is 16 amino acids. The CDR3 DNA is TGTGCCAGCAGTCCAGTAAGGGGGCGAGGCACAGATACGCAGTATTTT. It translates to CASSPVRGRGTDTQYF.

The chain combines TRBV4-1 with TRBJ2-1; tentative D call: TRBD2 (6 bases). The CDR3 is made up of 14 amino acids. Germline loops: CDR1 MGHRA, CDR2 YSYEKL. V was pared by 6 bases and J by 6 bases, with 15 bases between. CDR3 coding DNA: TGCGCCAGCAGACTAGCCACCGGACTCAATGAGCAGTTCTTC. Translated: CASRLATGLNEQFF.

This rearrangement joins TRBV5-6 to TRBJ2-2; 10 bases are shared with TRBD1. Germline V CDR1 and CDR2: SGHDT, YYEEEE. The CDR3 is 15 amino acids. Trimming took 5 bases from V and 4 from J; bases not matched to a gene: 5. The CDR3 nucleotides are TGTGCCAGCAGAAAGACAGGGGGCTTCACCGGGGAGCTGTTTTTT. This sequence encodes CASRKTGGFTGELFF. The full variable domain, rest sourced from reference TRBV5-6 and TRBJ2-2, is DAGVTQSPTHLIKTRGQQVTLRCSPKSGHDTVSWYQQALGQGPQFIFQYYEEEERQRGNFPDRFSGHQFPNYSSELNVNALLLGDSALYLCASRKTGGFTGELFFGEGSRLTVL.

This chain uses TRBV6-6 with TRBJ1-1; 7 bases match TRBD1. The ends lost 2 bases at V and 3 bases at J; junction bases unmatched: 3. This CDR3 is 14 amino acids long. CDR1 is MNHNY, CDR2 SVGAGI, per germline (reference sequence). The CDR3 loop is CASSYRQGDTEAFF. Here the CDR3 DNA reads TGTGCCAGCAGTTACCGACAGGGAGACACTGAAGCTTTCTTT.

The chain joins TRBV7-2 to TRBJ1-2; unclear D gene. This CDR3 is 13 amino acids long. Germline assignment: CDR1 SGHTA and CDR2 FQGNSA. V was shortened by 7 bases and J by 6 bases, with 15 bases between the two germline ends. In DNA, the CDR3 is TGTGCCAGCACTAGGACCGAGATTGATGGCTACACCTTC. This encodes CASTRTEIDGYTF.

V and J are TRBV7-9 and TRBJ2-7, with 10 bases lining up with TRBD2. CDR3 length: 18 residues. V dropped 4 bases and J dropped 0; count of bases not matched to a gene: 12. Germline lookup yields CDR1 SEHNR and CDR2 FQNEAQ (reference sequence). This chain's CDR3 is CASSSLGVAGGYSYEQYF. Here the CDR3 DNA reads TGTGCCAGCAGCTCACTCGGGGTAGCGGGGGGCTACTCCTACGAGCAGTACTTC.

In this sample, this clone is medium-sized. The rearrangement uses TRBV5-4 and TRBJ2-1; 7 bases line up with TRBD1. V shed 0 bases and J 2 bases; nucleotides not matched to a gene: 2. Germline CDR1 is SGHNT and CDR2 is YYREEE (reference sequence). This CDR3 contains 15 residues. The CDR3, as DNA: TGTGCCAGCAGCTTGGGAGACAGGGCCTACAATGAGCAGTTCTTC. Amino acid sequence: CASSLGDRAYNEQFF.

The chain has TRBV4-1 and TRBJ2-7; TRBD1 agrees at 10 bases. The ends lost 5 bases at V and 2 bases at J; junction bases unmatched: 6. The length of the CDR3 is 15 residues. The germline V gene has CDR1 MGHRA and CDR2 YSYEKL. The CDR3 loop is CASSFGQGGPYEQYF. The CDR3 DNA reads TGCGCCAGCAGCTTCGGACAGGGGGGACCCTACGAGCAGTACTTC.

The rearrangement uses TRBV27 and TRBJ2-7; TRBD1 might be the D (6 bases). V was cut by 4 bases and J by 3 bases, with 13 bases left in between. The CDR3 is made up of 14 amino acids. Germline values: CDR1 MNHEY, CDR2 SMNVEV (reference sequence). This chain's CDR3 is CASSSPGTSYEQYF. CDR3 DNA sequence: TGTGCCAGCAGTTCCCCCGGGACAAGCTACGAGCAGTACTTC.

This chain joins TRBV28 and TRBJ2-3, with no clear D. Trimming cost V 2 bases and J 3 bases, with 15 bases left between them. This CDR3 region has 16 residues. Germline CDR1 and CDR2: MDHEN and SYDVKM. The CDR3 sequence: CASSLRSQLITDTQYF. CDR3 DNA: TGTGCCAGCAGTTTAAGGAGTCAGTTAATAACAGATACGCAGTATTTT. Looking up the rest from reference TRBV28 and TRBJ2-3 gives the full variable domain: DVKVTQSSRYLVKRTGEKVFLECVQDMDHENMFWYRQDPGLGLRLIYFSYDVKMKEKGDIPEGYSVSREKKERFSLILESASTNQTSMYLCASSLRSQLITDTQYFGPGTRLTVL.

This chain connects TRBV10-3 to TRBJ1-1; 8 bases fit TRBD1. Germline assignment: CDR1 ENHRY and CDR2 SYGVKD. This CDR3 is built from 17 residues. Trimming cost V 1 base and J 1 base; bases outside gene matches: 8. The CDR3 protein is CAISELTAGGWNTEAFF. DNA of the CDR3: TGTGCCATCAGTGAGTTAACGGCAGGGGGCTGGAACACTGAAGCTTTCTTT.

This chain connects TRBV25-1 to TRBJ1-4, with a possible D match to TRBD1 (6 bases). The CDR3 totals 15 residues. Trimming stripped 5 bases from V and 4 bases from J, with 14 bases between. Looked up from germline, CDR1 is MGHDK and CDR2 is SYGVNS. CDR3 DNA: TGTGCCAGCAGTTCCCCCCGGGACAATAATGAAAAACTGTTTTTT. Amino acids: CASSSPRDNNEKLFF.

This chain joins TRBV28 and TRBJ1-1; 8 nucleotides line up with TRBD1. Germline CDR1 reads MDHEN; CDR2 reads SYDVKM. This CDR3 is 13 amino acids long. V shed 1 base and J 5 bases; nucleotides not matched to a gene: 0. The CDR3 coding sequence is TGTGCCAGCAGTTTATACAGGGGGACTGAAGCTTTCTTT. As protein: CASSLYRGTEAFF. Looking up the rest from reference TRBV28 and TRBJ1-1 gives the full variable domain: DVKVTQSSRYLVKRTGEKVFLECVQDMDHENMFWYRQDPGLGLRLIYFSYDVKMKEKGDIPEGYSVSREKKERFSLILESASTNQTSMYLCASSLYRGTEAFFGQGTRLTVV.

The chain recombines TRBV7-9 with TRBJ2-2, with D maybe TRBD1 (5 bases). CDR3 length equals 16 residues. CDR1 and CDR2 from the germline V gene are SEHNR and FQNEAQ (reference sequence). With 5 bases removed from V and 4 bases from J, the gap between germline ends came to 17 bases. CDR3 in DNA: TGTGCCAGCAGCCCCTCCGACAAGGGGATCACCGGGGAGCTGTTTTTT. Its translation is CASSPSDKGITGELFF.

The V call is TRBV30, the J call TRBJ1-1, with 7 bases lining up with TRBD1. The CDR3 extends over 13 amino acids. With 1 base clipped from V and 5 bases from J, the junction kept 4 bases outside the gene matches. CDR1 and CDR2 from the germline V gene are GTSNPN and SVGIG (reference sequence). This CDR3 is CAWSDRGRTEAFF. Written as DNA, the CDR3 is TGTGCCTGGAGTGACAGGGGTAGGACTGAAGCTTTCTTT.

The genes are TRBV6-1 and TRBJ1-3, with unresolved D. The V end lost 3 bases, the J end lost 7 bases, and 13 bases lay between the germline ends. Germline-derived CDR1 and CDR2 are MNHNS and SASEGT. There are 14 residues in the CDR3. The CDR3 spells CASSEVNSRNTIYF. CDR3 DNA sequence: TGTGCCAGCAGTGAGGTGAACAGTAGGAACACCATATATTTT.

Here the CDR3 DNA reads TGTGCCATCAGTGAGTCCCGAGGCCCCTCCTACGAGCAGTACTTC. Translating it yields CAISESRGPSYEQYF. V and J are TRBV10-3 and TRBJ2-7, with D unresolved. CDR1 and CDR2 from the germline V gene are ENHRY and SYGVKD. V shed 0 bases and J shed 0 bases, with 9 bases lying between them. CDR3 length equals 15 residues.

The count of this clone is one. The rearrangement uses TRBV6-5 and TRBJ1-2; D is ambiguous. This CDR3 comprises 13 residues. V shed 0 bases and J shed 2 bases, with 4 bases lying between them. Per the germline V gene, CDR1 is MNHEY and CDR2 is SVGAGI. CDR3 loop: CASSYSLNYGYTF. The CDR3 DNA is TGTGCCAGCAGTTACTCTCTGAACTATGGCTACACCTTC.

This chain links TRBV9 with TRBJ2-6, with D uncertain. The CDR3 extends over 15 amino acids. The V and J ends lost 0 bases and 3 bases respectively, with 7 bases between them. CDR1 SGDLS and CDR2 YYNGEE come from the germline V gene. CDR3 nucleotides: TGTGCCAGCAGCGTAGGAGCCATTGGGGCCAACGTCCTGACTTTC. This translates into CASSVGAIGANVLTF.

The genes are TRBV7-8 and TRBJ1-5, with a possible D match to TRBD1 (5 bases). Germline-derived CDR1 and CDR2 are SGHVS and FQNEAQ. Trimming took off 5 bases at V and 3 bases at J, with 14 bases between the two ends. The CDR3 runs to 15 residues. The CDR3 region has the DNA TGTGCCAGCAGCACACCCAGGGAGGTCAATCAGCCCCAGCATTTT. Translation gives CASSTPREVNQPQHF.

The chain recombines TRBV7-6 with TRBJ2-7; perhaps TRBD1 as D (5 bases). This CDR3 is 16 amino acids long. Germline V gene lookup returns CDR1 SGHVS and CDR2 FNYEAQ. The V gene lost 5 bases and the J gene lost 11 bases, with 28 bases spanning the gap. CDR3 DNA: TGTGCCAGCAGCCAATCGCCCGACAGCCCAGGTGGCGGTGAGTACTTC. It codes for CASSQSPDSPGGGEYF.

The V and J genes are TRBV9 and TRBJ2-1; D remains ambiguous. Trimming cost V 2 bases and J 6 bases, with 15 bases left between them. Germline CDR1 SGDLS, CDR2 YYNGEE. This CDR3 contains 15 residues. The CDR3 region has the DNA TGTGCCAGCAGCGTCGGAGCGTACGGGTCCAATGAGCAGTTCTTC. Translated: CASSVGAYGSNEQFF.

J is TRBJ2-7 and V is TRBV4-3; D tentatively reads TRBD1 or TRBD2 (6 bases each). Germline V gene lookup returns CDR1 LGHNA and CDR2 YSLEER. Trimming removed 0 bases at V and 5 bases at J, with 20 bases between. The CDR3 is made up of 17 amino acids. For the CDR3, the DNA is TGCGCCAGCAGCCAAGATCGCCTAGTGGGGGGCGTCGACGAGCAGTACTTC. Translated: CASSQDRLVGGVDEQYF.

The genes are TRBV4-1 and TRBJ1-4; D is uncertain. V was pared by 0 bases and J by 1 base, with 18 bases between. The CDR3 loop spans 19 amino acids. Germline CDR1 reads MGHRA; CDR2 reads YSYEKL. CDR3: CASSQEVSDSLETNEKLFF. The CDR3 DNA reads TGCGCCAGCAGCCAAGAGGTGTCGGATAGTTTGGAAACTAATGAAAAACTGTTTTTT.

This clone was seen only once. V usage is TRBV10-3 and J usage is TRBJ2-1; 8 bases fit TRBD2. This CDR3 comprises 15 residues. The V segment lost 3 bases and the J segment 7 bases; nucleotides outside the gene matches: 8. Germline V gene data show CDR1 as ENHRY and CDR2 as SYGVKD. The CDR3 here is CAISDAGGPSNEQFF. The CDR3 nucleotides are TGTGCCATCAGTGATGCGGGGGGACCTTCAAATGAGCAGTTCTTC.

The count of this clone is one. The rearrangement links TRBV5-1 to TRBJ2-7, with no clear D. Trimming removed 0 bases at V and 3 bases at J, with 4 bases between. The CDR3 is 12 amino acids. Per the germline V gene, CDR1 is SGHRS and CDR2 is YFSETQ. The CDR3 nucleotides are TGCGCCAGCAGCTTGGACCTCTACGAGCAGTACTTC. It encodes CASSLDLYEQYF.

The chain joins TRBV28 to TRBJ1-2; 8 positions agree with TRBD1. Germline lookup yields CDR1 MDHEN and CDR2 SYDVKM. V gave up 3 bases and J gave up 5 bases; unmatched junction bases: 5. This CDR3 comprises 14 residues. CDR3 nucleotides: TGTGCCAGCAGTTTCAGACAGGGGTGGTATGGCTACACCTTC. Amino acid sequence: CASSFRQGWYGYTF.

J is TRBJ2-7 and V is TRBV4-1; D tentatively fits TRBD1 or TRBD2 (5 bases each). The CDR3 runs 15 residues. V dropped 1 base and J dropped 6 bases, with 16 bases sitting between them. Germline CDR1 and CDR2: MGHRA and YSYEKL. The CDR3 is CASSQAGIGGPEQYF. CDR3 nucleotide sequence: TGCGCCAGCAGCCAAGCCGGGATTGGGGGACCCGAGCAGTACTTC.

The gene calls are TRBV30 and TRBJ2-5, with D possibly TRBD2 on 6 matching bases. V lost 4 bases and J 2 bases, leaving 11 bases between the germline ends. Germline CDR1 is GTSNPN and CDR2 is SVGIG (reference sequence). This CDR3 is 13 amino acids long. The CDR3 DNA follows: TGTGCCTGGACGGGGGAGGTTCAAGAGACCCAGTACTTC. Its protein product is CAWTGEVQETQYF.

The rearrangement links TRBV30 to TRBJ2-1; D is possibly TRBD1 (6 bases). Deletions cut 2 bases from V and 7 bases from J, with 18 bases between. Germline V gene lookup returns CDR1 GTSNPN and CDR2 SVGIG (reference sequence). The CDR3 extends over 15 amino acids. CDR3: CAWSFFLTGQNEQFF. The CDR3 DNA is TGTGCCTGGAGTTTCTTTCTGACAGGACAAAATGAGCAGTTCTTC. Filled out from reference TRBV30 and TRBJ2-1, the complete variable domain reads SQTIHQWPATLVQPVGSPLSLECTVEGTSNPNLYWYRQAAGRGLQLLFYSVGIGQISSEVPQNLSASRPQDRQFILSSKKLLLSDSGFYLCAWSFFLTGQNEQFFGPGTRLTVL.